These 14 T cell receptor beta chains came from one sample sequenced in a study of technical replicates of blood from a few donors. The table came from immunoSEQ multiplex PCR; TCRdb's copy has only in-frame clones and leaves some out. The sample holds some 85,000 clones; about 97% are singletons and the top ten take 0.3% to 0.35%. Sequencing used T cells isolated from PBMCs. All receptors derive from a human donor in good health.

The chain recombines TRBV25-1 with TRBJ2-7, with 12 bases that match TRBD2. Germline assignment: CDR1 MGHDK and CDR2 SYGVNS. The CDR3 extends over 16 amino acids. Germline trimming cut 2 bases from V and 7 bases from J; bases unmatched to any gene: 9. CDR3: CASSEAGPLAGGEQYF. CDR3 in DNA: TGTGCCAGCAGTGAAGCGGGCCCACTAGCGGGAGGAGAGCAGTACTTC.

V and J are TRBV27 and TRBJ1-2; no firm D call. CDR1 and CDR2 (germline): MNHEY, SMNVEV (reference sequence). Trimming cost V 5 bases and J 0 bases, with 13 bases left between them. The CDR3 covers 15 residues. The CDR3 here is CASSPGLGANYGYTF. The CDR3 nucleotides read TGTGCCAGCAGTCCGGGCCTCGGGGCTAACTATGGCTACACCTTC.

A single count supports this clone. V and J are TRBV9 and TRBJ2-7, with 9 bases identical to TRBD1. Germline V gene sequence: CDR1 SGDLS, CDR2 YYNGEE. This CDR3 has 14 amino acids. V shed 4 bases, J shed 4 bases, and the junction held 6 bases outside the gene matches. The CDR3 region is CASSTGGTAYEQYF. As DNA, the CDR3 is TGTGCCAGCAGCACAGGGGGCACGGCGTACGAGCAGTACTTC. The complete variable domain, with remaining parts taken from reference TRBV9 and TRBJ2-7, reads DSGVTQTPKHLITATGQRVTLRCSPRSGDLSVYWYQQSLDQGLQFLIQYYNGEERAKGNILERFSAQQFPDLHSELNLSSLELGDSALYFCASSTGGTAYEQYFGPGTRLTVT.

This clone was found once. The genes are TRBV7-3 and TRBJ2-2; 13 bases fit TRBD2. V was pared by 4 bases and J by 6 bases, with 8 bases of the junction left unmatched. There are 17 residues in the CDR3. Germline V CDR1 and CDR2: SGHTA, FQGTGA. CDR3 in DNA: TGTGCCAGCAGCTCCTGGACTAGCGGGAGTATTGCCGGGGAGCTGTTTTTT. This gives the protein CASSSWTSGSIAGELFF.

The chain joins TRBV5-6 to TRBJ1-2, with no clear D. Germline assignment: CDR1 SGHDT and CDR2 YYEEEE. This CDR3 comprises 14 residues. The V gene lost 4 bases and the J gene lost 8 bases, with 18 bases spanning the gap. DNA of the CDR3: TGTGCCAGCAGCCTAGGTGCGGGAATGCGCGGCTACACCTTC. It is translated as CASSLGAGMRGYTF.

V is TRBV2 and J is TRBJ2-3; D is possibly TRBD1 (6 bases). The germline gives CDR1 SNHLY, CDR2 FYNNEI. The CDR3 has 12 residues. Trimming took off 7 bases at V and 6 bases at J, with 11 bases between the two ends. The CDR3 reads CASNGGADTQYF. DNA of the CDR3: TGTGCCAGCAATGGGGGCGCGGATACGCAGTATTTT.

J is TRBJ2-2 and V is TRBV11-3; 7 positions match TRBD1. Germline CDR1 reads SGHNT; CDR2 reads YENEEA. The V gene end was trimmed by 4 bases and the J gene end by 4 bases; junction bases not matched to a gene: 9. CDR3 size: 16 residues. The CDR3 protein is CASSSYRGPLTGELFF. CDR3 bases: TGTGCCAGCAGCTCGTACAGGGGCCCTCTCACCGGGGAGCTGTTTTTT.

The chain is built from TRBV9 and TRBJ1-1, with TRBD1 matching over 10 bases. The trim removed 3 bases at V and 1 base at J, leaving 3 bases unmatched. The CDR3 runs 15 residues. Germline V lookup: CDR1 SGDLS, CDR2 YYNGEE. The CDR3 region is CASSAGQGGNTEAFF. The CDR3 DNA reads TGTGCCAGCAGCGCTGGACAGGGGGGGAACACTGAAGCTTTCTTT.

The chain employs TRBV2 and TRBJ2-3, with D perhaps matching TRBD1 (6 bases). Between the trimmed V and J ends, which lost 2 bases and 3 bases, there was a span of 21 bases. CDR1 is SNHLY, CDR2 FYNNEI, per germline. The CDR3 totals 18 residues. CDR3 DNA: TGTGCCAGCAGTGAACCCCCCCATTGGGGCAGGGGTACAGATACGCAGTATTTT. Its protein is CASSEPPHWGRGTDTQYF.

The V call is TRBV9, the J call TRBJ1-2; 8 positions agree with TRBD1. The V gene's germline CDR1 is SGDLS and CDR2 YYNGEE. The J segment lost 5 bases and the V segment lost 0 bases, leaving 9 bases of the junction unmatched. The CDR3 extends over 16 amino acids. DNA for the CDR3: TGTGCCAGCAGCGTAGATTCAGGGGGCGACGGATATGGCTACACCTTC. Protein product: CASSVDSGGDGYGYTF.

The V call is TRBV7-2, the J call TRBJ2-7, with 8 bases identical to TRBD1. The trim removed 1 base at V and 6 bases at J, leaving 5 bases unmatched. The germline V gene encodes CDR1 SGHTA and CDR2 FQGNSA. The CDR3 covers 14 residues. Here the CDR3 DNA reads TGTGCCAGCAGCTTAGGGGCAGGGGGCAGCGAGCAGTACTTC. Translated, it gives CASSLGAGGSEQYF.

The chain is built from TRBV19 and TRBJ1-4, with D perhaps TRBD1 (6 bases). CDR3 length: 17 amino acids. Germline V CDR1 and CDR2: LNHDA, SQIVND (reference sequence). The germline V and J ends were trimmed by 5 bases and 8 bases, with 24 bases remaining between them. This chain's CDR3 is CASSSRTAGGWREKLFF. The CDR3 bases are TGTGCCAGTAGTTCCCGGACAGCGGGGGGCTGGAGGGAAAAACTGTTTTTT.

The genes are TRBV11-2 and TRBJ2-3, with 7 bases identical to TRBD2. The length of the CDR3 is 16 residues. CDR1 and CDR2 from the germline V gene are SGHAT and FQNNGV. V dropped 3 bases and J dropped 5; count of bases not matched to a gene: 11. The CDR3 DNA reads as TGTGCCAGCAGCTTGGATCCGGGAGGCCGGGGAGATACGCAGTATTTT. Translation: CASSLDPGGRGDTQYF.

This clone occurred a few times. This chain uses TRBV7-9 with TRBJ2-1; TRBD1 is a possible D gene (6 bases). CDR3 length: 15 amino acids. From germline, CDR1 is SEHNR and CDR2 FQNEAQ (reference sequence). Deletions cut 0 bases from V and 4 bases from J, with 10 bases between. CDR3 sequence: CASSLARGIYNEQFF. CDR3 in DNA: TGTGCCAGCAGCTTAGCCAGGGGAATATACAATGAGCAGTTCTTC. Full variable domain (remainder filled in from reference TRBV7-9 and TRBJ2-1): DTGVSQNPRHKITKRGQNVTFRCDPISEHNRLYWYRQTLGQGPEFLTYFQNEAQLEKSRLLSDRFSAERPKGSFSTLEIQRTEQGDSAMYLCASSLARGIYNEQFFGPGTRLTVL.